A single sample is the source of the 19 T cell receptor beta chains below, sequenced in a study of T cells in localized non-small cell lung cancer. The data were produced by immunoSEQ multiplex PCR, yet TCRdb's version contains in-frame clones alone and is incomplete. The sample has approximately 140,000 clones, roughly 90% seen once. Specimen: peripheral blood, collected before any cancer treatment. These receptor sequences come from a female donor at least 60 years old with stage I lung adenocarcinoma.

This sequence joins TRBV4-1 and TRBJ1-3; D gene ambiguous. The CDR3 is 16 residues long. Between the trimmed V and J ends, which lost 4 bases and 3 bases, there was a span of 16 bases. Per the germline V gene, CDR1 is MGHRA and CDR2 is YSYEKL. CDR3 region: CASSPKSPGNGNTIYF. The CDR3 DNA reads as TGCGCCAGCAGCCCGAAATCCCCTGGAAATGGAAACACCATATATTTT.

In DNA form, the CDR3 reads TGTGCCAGCAGCTTAGTTCTGCGGACAGGGATAAATGGCTACACCTTC. Translated: CASSLVLRTGINGYTF. The rearrangement links TRBV7-9 to TRBJ1-2; 8 bases map to TRBD1. Trimming at V came to 1 base and at J to 6 bases, leaving 10 bases not matched to a gene. The CDR3 contains 16 residues. CDR1 and CDR2 (germline): SEHNR, FQNEAQ (reference sequence).

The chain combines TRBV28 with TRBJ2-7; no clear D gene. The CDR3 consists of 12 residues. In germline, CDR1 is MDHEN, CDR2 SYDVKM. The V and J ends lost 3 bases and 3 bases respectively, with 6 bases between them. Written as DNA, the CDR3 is TGTGCCAGCAGTTTTGGTGACTACGAGCAGTACTTC. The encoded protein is CASSFGDYEQYF.

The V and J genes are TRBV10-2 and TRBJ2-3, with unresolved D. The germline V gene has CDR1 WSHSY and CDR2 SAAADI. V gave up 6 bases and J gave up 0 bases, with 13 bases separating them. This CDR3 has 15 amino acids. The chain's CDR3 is CASRADRQSTDTQYF. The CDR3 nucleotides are TGCGCCAGCAGAGCCGACCGGCAAAGCACAGATACGCAGTATTTT.

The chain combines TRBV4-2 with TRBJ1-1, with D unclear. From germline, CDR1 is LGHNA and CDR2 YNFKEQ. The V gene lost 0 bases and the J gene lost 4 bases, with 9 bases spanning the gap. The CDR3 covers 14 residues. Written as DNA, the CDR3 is TGTGCCAGCAGCCAAGATCTACGGGGCACTGAAGCTTTCTTT. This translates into CASSQDLRGTEAFF.

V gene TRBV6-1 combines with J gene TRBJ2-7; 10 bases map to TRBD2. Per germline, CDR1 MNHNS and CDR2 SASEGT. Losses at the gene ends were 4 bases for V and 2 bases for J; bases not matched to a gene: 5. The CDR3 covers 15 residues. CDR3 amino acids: CASSVIAGGTYEQYF. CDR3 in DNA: TGTGCCAGCAGTGTCATAGCGGGAGGTACCTACGAGCAGTACTTC.

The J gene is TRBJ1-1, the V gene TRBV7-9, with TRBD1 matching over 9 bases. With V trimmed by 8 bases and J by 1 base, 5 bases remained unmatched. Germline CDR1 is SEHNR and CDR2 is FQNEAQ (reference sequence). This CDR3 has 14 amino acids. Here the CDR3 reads CASGTGTRNTEAFF. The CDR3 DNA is TGTGCCAGCGGGACAGGGACCCGGAACACTGAAGCTTTCTTT.

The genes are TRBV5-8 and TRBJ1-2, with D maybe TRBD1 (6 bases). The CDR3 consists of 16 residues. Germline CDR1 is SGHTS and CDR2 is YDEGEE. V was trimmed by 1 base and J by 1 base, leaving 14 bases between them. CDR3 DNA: TGTGCCAGCAGCTTGCTAGGGGGGGAGTTTAACTATGGCTACACCTTC. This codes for CASSLLGGEFNYGYTF.

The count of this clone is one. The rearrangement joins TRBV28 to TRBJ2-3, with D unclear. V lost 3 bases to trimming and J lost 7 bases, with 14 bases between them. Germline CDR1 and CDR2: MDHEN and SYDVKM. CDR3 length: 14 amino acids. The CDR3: CASSLEGGTYTQYF. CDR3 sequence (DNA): TGTGCCAGCAGTTTGGAAGGTGGTACGTATACGCAGTATTTT.

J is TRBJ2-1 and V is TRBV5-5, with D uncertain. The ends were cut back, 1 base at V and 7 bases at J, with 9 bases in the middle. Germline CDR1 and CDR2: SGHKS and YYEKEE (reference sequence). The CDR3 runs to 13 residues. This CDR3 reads CASSLSSKNEQFF. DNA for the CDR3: TGTGCCAGCAGCTTGTCCAGCAAGAATGAGCAGTTCTTC.

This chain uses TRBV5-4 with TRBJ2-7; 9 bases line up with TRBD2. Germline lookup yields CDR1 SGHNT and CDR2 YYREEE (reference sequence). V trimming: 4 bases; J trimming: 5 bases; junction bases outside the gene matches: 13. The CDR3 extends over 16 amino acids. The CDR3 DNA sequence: TGTGCCAGCAGCCGGGGGGCGCGGGAGGGCTTGAACGAGCAGTACTTC. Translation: CASSRGAREGLNEQYF.

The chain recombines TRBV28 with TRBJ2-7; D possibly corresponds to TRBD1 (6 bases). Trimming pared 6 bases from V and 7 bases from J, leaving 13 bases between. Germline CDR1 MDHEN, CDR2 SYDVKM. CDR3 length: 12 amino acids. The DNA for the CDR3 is TGTGCCAGCAGCACACAGGGATTGGAGCAGTACTTC. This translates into CASSTQGLEQYF.

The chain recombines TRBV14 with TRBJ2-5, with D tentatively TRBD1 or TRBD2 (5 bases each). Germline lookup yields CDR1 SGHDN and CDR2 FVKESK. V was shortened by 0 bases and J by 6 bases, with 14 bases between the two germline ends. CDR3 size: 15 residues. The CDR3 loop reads CASSQDGTPGQTQYF. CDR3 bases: TGTGCCAGCAGCCAAGATGGGACGCCCGGTCAGACCCAGTACTTC.

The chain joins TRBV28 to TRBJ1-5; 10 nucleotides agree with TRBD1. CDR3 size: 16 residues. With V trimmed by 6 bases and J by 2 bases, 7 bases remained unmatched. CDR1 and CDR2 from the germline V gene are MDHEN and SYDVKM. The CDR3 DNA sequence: TGTGCCAGCAGCCCAGGGGACAGGGGAGGCAATCAGCCCCAGCATTTT. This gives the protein CASSPGDRGGNQPQHF.

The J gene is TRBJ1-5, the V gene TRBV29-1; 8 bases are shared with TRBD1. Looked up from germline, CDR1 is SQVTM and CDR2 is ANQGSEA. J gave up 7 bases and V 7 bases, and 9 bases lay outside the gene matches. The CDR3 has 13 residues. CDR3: CSASGGAGQPQHF. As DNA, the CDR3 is TGCAGCGCCTCAGGGGGCGCAGGGCAGCCCCAGCATTTT.

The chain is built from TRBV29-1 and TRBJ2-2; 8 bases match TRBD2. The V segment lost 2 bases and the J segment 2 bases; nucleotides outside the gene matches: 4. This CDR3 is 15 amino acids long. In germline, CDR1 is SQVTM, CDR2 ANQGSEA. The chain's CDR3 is CSVEKGLGNTGELFF. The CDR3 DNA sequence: TGCAGCGTTGAAAAGGGACTAGGCAACACCGGGGAGCTGTTTTTT.

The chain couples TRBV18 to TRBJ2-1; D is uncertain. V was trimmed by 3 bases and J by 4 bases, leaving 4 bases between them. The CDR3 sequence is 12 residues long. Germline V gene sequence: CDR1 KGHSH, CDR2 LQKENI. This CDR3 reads CASSPLYNEQFF. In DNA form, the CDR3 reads TGTGCCAGCTCACCCCTATACAATGAGCAGTTCTTC.

The CDR3 here is CASSVGAGLENIQYF. Written as DNA, the CDR3 is TGTGCCAGCAGCGTAGGGGCCGGGCTAGAAAACATTCAGTACTTC. The genes are TRBV9 and TRBJ2-4, with unresolved D. Germline V CDR1 and CDR2: SGDLS, YYNGEE. Between the trimmed V and J ends, which lost 0 bases and 5 bases, there was a span of 12 bases. This CDR3 region has 15 residues.

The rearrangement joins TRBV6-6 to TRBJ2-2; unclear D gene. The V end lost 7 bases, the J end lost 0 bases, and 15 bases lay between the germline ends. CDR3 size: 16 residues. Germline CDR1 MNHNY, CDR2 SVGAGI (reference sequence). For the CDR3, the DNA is TGTGCCAGCAACCCCCCTCTTGCGGCGAACACCGGGGAGCTGTTTTTT. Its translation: CASNPPLAANTGELFF.